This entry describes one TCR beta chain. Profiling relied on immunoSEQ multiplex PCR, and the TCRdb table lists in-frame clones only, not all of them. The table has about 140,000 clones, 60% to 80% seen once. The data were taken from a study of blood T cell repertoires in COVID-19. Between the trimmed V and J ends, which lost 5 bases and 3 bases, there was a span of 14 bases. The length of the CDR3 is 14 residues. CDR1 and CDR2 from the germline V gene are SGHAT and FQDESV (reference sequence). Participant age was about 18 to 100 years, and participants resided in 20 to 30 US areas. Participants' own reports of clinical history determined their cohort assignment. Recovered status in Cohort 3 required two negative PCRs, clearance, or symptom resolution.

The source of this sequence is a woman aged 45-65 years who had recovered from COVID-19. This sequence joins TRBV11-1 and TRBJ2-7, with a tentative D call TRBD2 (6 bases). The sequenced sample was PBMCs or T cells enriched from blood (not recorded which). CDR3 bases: TGTGCCAGCAGCCACCGGGACTTTGGCTACGAGCAGTACTTC. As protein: CASSHRDFGYEQYF.